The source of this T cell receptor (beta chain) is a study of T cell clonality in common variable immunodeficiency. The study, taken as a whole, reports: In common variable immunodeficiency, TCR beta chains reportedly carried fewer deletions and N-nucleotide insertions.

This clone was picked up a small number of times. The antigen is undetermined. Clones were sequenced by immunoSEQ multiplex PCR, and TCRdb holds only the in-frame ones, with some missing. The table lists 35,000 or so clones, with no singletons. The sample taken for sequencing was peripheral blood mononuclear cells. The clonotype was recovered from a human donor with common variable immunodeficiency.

The CDR3 loop reads CASSLQGADTQYF. Incomplete CDR3 DNA: TGTGCCAGCAGTTTACAGGGGGCAGATACG. The V gene is TRBV7-3, the J gene TRBJ2-3, with TRBD1 matching 8 bases. Read data end 3 residues before the CDR3 end; the end is taken from the germline J gene. Germline V gives CDR1 SGHTA, CDR2 FQGTGA. The CDR3 is 13 amino acids. Losses at the gene ends were 6 bases for V and 4 bases for J; bases not matched to a gene: 3.